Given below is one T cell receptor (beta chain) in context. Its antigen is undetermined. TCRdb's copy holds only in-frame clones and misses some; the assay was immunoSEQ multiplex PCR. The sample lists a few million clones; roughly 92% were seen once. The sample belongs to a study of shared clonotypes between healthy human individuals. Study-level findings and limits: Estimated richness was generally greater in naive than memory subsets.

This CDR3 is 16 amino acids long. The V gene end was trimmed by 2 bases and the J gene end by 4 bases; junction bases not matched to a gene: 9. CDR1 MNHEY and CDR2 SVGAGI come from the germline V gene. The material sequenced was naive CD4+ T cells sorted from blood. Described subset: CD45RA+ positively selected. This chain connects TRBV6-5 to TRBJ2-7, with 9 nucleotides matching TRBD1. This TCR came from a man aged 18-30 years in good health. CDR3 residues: CASSYGVGTGSYEQYF. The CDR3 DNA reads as TGTGCCAGCAGTTACGGGGTTGGGACAGGGTCGTACGAGCAGTACTTC.